Below, 15 T cell receptor beta chains from the same sample are listed, as sequenced in a study of early stage breast cancer tumors. Produced via immunoSEQ multiplex PCR; TCRdb's table is partial and in-frame only. The sample shows just over 70,000 clones, roughly 84% of them seen only once. The sample taken for sequencing was blood. All receptors derive from a person between 60 and 69 years old with breast cancer.

The chain couples TRBV4-3 to TRBJ2-1; D call uncertain. The CDR3 is made up of 14 amino acids. Germline CDR1 reads LGHNA; CDR2 reads YSLEER. V lost 4 bases and J lost 6, with 13 bases in between. DNA of the CDR3: TGCGCCAGCAGCCGATCCCAGGTACGCAATGAGCAGTTCTTC. It encodes CASSRSQVRNEQFF.

This sequence joins TRBV28 and TRBJ2-7; TRBD2 agrees at 10 bases. The V gene's germline CDR1 is MDHEN and CDR2 SYDVKM. The ends lost 5 bases at V and 3 bases at J; junction bases unmatched: 7. The CDR3 sequence is 15 residues long. CDR3 sequence reads: CASSVTSGDNYEQYF. The CDR3 DNA sequence: TGTGCCAGCAGTGTAACTAGCGGGGATAACTACGAGCAGTACTTC.

The V gene is TRBV27, the J gene TRBJ1-2; no definite D call. Trimming took 2 bases from V and 6 from J, leaving 10 bases between them. The CDR3 is 13 residues long. Germline-derived CDR1 and CDR2 are MNHEY and SMNVEV (reference sequence). The CDR3 nucleotides are TGTGCCAGCAGTTTAAGAAGGACTGATGGCTACACCTTC. It codes for CASSLRRTDGYTF.

The CDR3 spells CASSLLQQPQHF. The DNA of the CDR3 is TGTGCCAGCAGCCTTCTACAGCAGCCCCAGCATTTT. The gene calls are TRBV9 and TRBJ1-5; D is ambiguous. V was trimmed by 4 bases and J by 7 bases, leaving 9 bases between them. The germline gives CDR1 SGDLS, CDR2 YYNGEE. The CDR3 is 12 amino acids.

This chain uses TRBV6-5 with TRBJ2-3; no definite D call. With 6 bases removed from V and 9 bases from J, the gap between germline ends came to 10 bases. This CDR3 is 11 amino acids long. Germline V gene sequence: CDR1 MNHEY, CDR2 SVGAGI. CDR3 sequence: CASRWRETQYF. The DNA for the CDR3 is TGTGCCAGCAGATGGAGAGAGACGCAGTATTTT.

The chain employs TRBV10-3 and TRBJ1-2; no clear D gene. The CDR3 length is 12 residues. Trimming cost V 0 bases and J 7 bases, with 6 bases left between them. Looked up from germline, CDR1 is ENHRY and CDR2 is SYGVKD. The CDR3 loop reads CAISESKTGYTF. CDR3 sequence (DNA): TGTGCCATCAGTGAGTCGAAAACTGGCTACACCTTC.

The sample holds one count of this clone. The CDR3 spells CASSAEASTGELFF. The CDR3 DNA sequence: TGTGCCAGCAGTGCTGAAGCGAGTACCGGGGAGCTGTTTTTT. J is TRBJ2-2 and V is TRBV27; D uncertain. The germline V gene encodes CDR1 MNHEY and CDR2 SMNVEV (reference sequence). This CDR3 has 14 residues. V was trimmed by 5 bases and J by 5 bases, leaving 12 bases between them.

V is TRBV4-1 and J is TRBJ2-7; TRBD1 matches at 11 bases. The CDR3 is made up of 14 amino acids. J gave up 6 bases and V 2 bases, and 3 bases lay outside the gene matches. CDR1 is MGHRA and CDR2 is YSYEKL in the germline V gene. DNA for the CDR3: TGCGCCAGCAGCCAAAGGACAGGGGGCCTCGAGCAGTACTTC. Its protein product is CASSQRTGGLEQYF.

CDR3 DNA: TGTGCCAGCAGCACCCGGACAGGACGGCAGGAAAAACTGTTTTTT. Translated: CASSTRTGRQEKLFF. V is TRBV9 and J is TRBJ1-4, with 7 bases identical to TRBD1. V trimming: 4 bases; J trimming: 8 bases; junction bases outside the gene matches: 11. The CDR3 is made up of 15 amino acids. The germline V gene encodes CDR1 SGDLS and CDR2 YYNGEE.

The CDR3 region has the DNA TGTGCCAGTAGAGCAGGGGAGGGGCTCTACAATGAGCAGTTCTTC. Amino acids: CASRAGEGLYNEQFF. This chain links TRBV19 with TRBJ2-1; D is perhaps TRBD2 (7 bases). Trimming took 6 bases from V and 3 from J, leaving 15 bases between them. The CDR3 loop spans 15 amino acids. Looked up from germline, CDR1 is LNHDA and CDR2 is SQIVND (reference sequence).

The rearrangement joins TRBV28 to TRBJ1-6, with D hard to call. This CDR3 has 16 residues. Trimming pared 1 base from V and 0 bases from J, leaving 7 bases between. In germline, CDR1 is MDHEN, CDR2 SYDVKM. Here the CDR3 reads CASSLSLSSYNSPLHF. The CDR3 DNA reads TGTGCCAGCAGTTTATCCCTGAGCTCCTATAATTCACCCCTCCACTTT.

V is TRBV18 and J is TRBJ1-5; 7 bases are a match to TRBD1. Per the germline V gene, CDR1 is KGHSH and CDR2 is LQKENI. The CDR3 sequence is 13 residues long. With V trimmed by 6 bases and J by 4 bases, 3 bases remained unmatched. The CDR3 sequence is CASSAGGNQPQHF. Here the CDR3 DNA reads TGTGCCAGCTCGGCAGGGGGGAATCAGCCCCAGCATTTT.

CDR3 sequence reads: CALKTSGTSLRWYF. CDR3 nucleotides: TGTGCCTTGAAGACTAGCGGGACTAGCTTAAGATGGTACTTC. V usage is TRBV30 and J usage is TRBJ2-4; 11 bases agree with TRBD2. Germline CDR1 and CDR2: GTSNPN and SVGIG (reference sequence). This CDR3 is built from 14 residues. J gave up 15 bases and V 7 bases, and 17 bases lay outside the gene matches.

The V call is TRBV10-2, the J call TRBJ2-7; D might be TRBD2 (5 bases). V was cut by 8 bases and J by 4 bases, with 21 bases left in between. Germline loops: CDR1 WSHSY, CDR2 SAAADI. The CDR3 has 15 amino acids. CDR3 bases: TGCGCCAGCGGGCACCAGACTAACCTACCGTACGAGCAGTACTTC. Translated: CASGHQTNLPYEQYF.

The chain employs TRBV6-6 and TRBJ1-2; a weak D match, TRBD1 (5 bases). Trimming removed 2 bases at V and 2 bases at J, with 12 bases between. The germline CDR1 and CDR2 sequences are MNHNY and SVGAGI (reference sequence). There are 15 residues in the CDR3. The CDR3 DNA reads as TGTGCCAGCAGTTACGTCTCGGGGCTCAACTATGGCTACACCTTC. It is translated as CASSYVSGLNYGYTF.